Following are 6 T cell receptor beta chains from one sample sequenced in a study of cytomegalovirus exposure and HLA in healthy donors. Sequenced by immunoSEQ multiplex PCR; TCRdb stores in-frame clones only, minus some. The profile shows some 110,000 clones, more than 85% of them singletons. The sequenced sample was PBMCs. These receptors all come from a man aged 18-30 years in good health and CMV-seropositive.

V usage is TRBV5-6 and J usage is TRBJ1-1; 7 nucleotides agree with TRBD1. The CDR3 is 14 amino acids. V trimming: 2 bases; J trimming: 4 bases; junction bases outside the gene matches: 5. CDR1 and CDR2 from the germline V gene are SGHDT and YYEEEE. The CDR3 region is CASSLGTVSTEAFF. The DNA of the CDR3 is TGTGCCAGCAGCTTAGGGACAGTCAGCACTGAAGCTTTCTTT.

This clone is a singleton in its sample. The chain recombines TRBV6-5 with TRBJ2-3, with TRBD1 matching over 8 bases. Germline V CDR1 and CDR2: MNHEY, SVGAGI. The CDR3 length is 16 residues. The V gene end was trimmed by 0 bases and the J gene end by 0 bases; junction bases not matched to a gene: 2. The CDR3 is CASSYSGTGSTDTQYF. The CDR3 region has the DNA TGTGCCAGCAGTTACTCCGGGACAGGAAGCACAGATACGCAGTATTTT.

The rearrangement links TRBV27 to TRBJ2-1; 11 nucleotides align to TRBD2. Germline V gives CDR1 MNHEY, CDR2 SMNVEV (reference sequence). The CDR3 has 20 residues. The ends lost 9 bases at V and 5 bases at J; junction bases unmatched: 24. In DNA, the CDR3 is TGTGCCAGTAACCCCGCCGGTAGCGGGGGGGCCAGTTCGGATCACAATGAGCAGTTCTTC. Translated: CASNPAGSGGASSDHNEQFF.

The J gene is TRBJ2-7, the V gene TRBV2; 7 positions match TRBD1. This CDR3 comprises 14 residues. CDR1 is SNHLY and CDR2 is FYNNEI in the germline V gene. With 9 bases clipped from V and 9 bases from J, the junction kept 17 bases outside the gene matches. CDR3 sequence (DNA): TGTGCCAGTTCTCGGAGGACAGGCGTAGACGGGCAGTACTTC. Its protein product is CASSRRTGVDGQYF. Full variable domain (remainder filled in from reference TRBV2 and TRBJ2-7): EPEVTQTPSHQVTQMGQEVILRCVPISNHLYFYWYRQILGQKVEFLVSFYNNEISEKSEIFDDQFSVERPDGSNFTLKIRSTKLEDSAMYFCASSRRTGVDGQYFGPGTRLTVT.

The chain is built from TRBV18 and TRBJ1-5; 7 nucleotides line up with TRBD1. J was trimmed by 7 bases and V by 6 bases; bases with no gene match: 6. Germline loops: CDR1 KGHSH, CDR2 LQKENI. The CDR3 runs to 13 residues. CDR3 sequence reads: CASSGTGDQPQHF. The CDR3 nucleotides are TGTGCCAGCTCGGGAACAGGGGACCAGCCCCAGCATTTT.

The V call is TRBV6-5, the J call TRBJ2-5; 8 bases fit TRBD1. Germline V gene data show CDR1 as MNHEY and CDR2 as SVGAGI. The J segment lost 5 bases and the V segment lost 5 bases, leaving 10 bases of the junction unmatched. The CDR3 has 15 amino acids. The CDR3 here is CASSPGQGSSETQYF. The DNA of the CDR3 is TGTGCCAGCAGTCCAGGACAGGGAAGTTCGGAGACCCAGTACTTC.